These 19 T cell receptor beta chains were all obtained from the same sample, sequenced in a study of blood T cell repertoires in COVID-19. Clones were sequenced by immunoSEQ multiplex PCR, and TCRdb holds only the in-frame ones, with some missing. The data show about 310,000 clones, around nine tenths seen once. The sample consisted of peripheral blood. Every receptor here comes from a man in his 70s with acute or convalescent COVID-19.

The chain is built from TRBV28 and TRBJ1-1; TRBD1 aligns across 8 bases. Germline CDR1 MDHEN, CDR2 SYDVKM. Losses at the gene ends were 10 bases for V and 5 bases for J; bases not matched to a gene: 6. This CDR3 has 12 amino acids. This CDR3 is CATKTGDTEAFF. The CDR3 nucleotides are TGTGCCACAAAGACAGGGGATACTGAAGCTTTCTTT. Supplemented by reference TRBV28 and TRBJ1-1, the full variable domain reads DVKVTQSSRYLVKRTGEKVFLECVQDMDHENMFWYRQDPGLGLRLIYFSYDVKMKEKGDIPEGYSVSREKKERFSLILESASTNQTSMYLCATKTGDTEAFFGQGTRLTVV.

For the CDR3, the DNA is TGTGCCAGCAGCGCACGATTCGGGGGTGCTAATGAAAAACTGTTTTTT. Translating it yields CASSARFGGANEKLFF. This chain links TRBV9 with TRBJ1-4; perhaps TRBD1 as D (5 bases). The length of the CDR3 is 16 residues. Trimming took 3 bases from V and 3 from J, leaving 15 bases between them. The germline V gene has CDR1 SGDLS and CDR2 YYNGEE.

The chain uses TRBV9 and TRBJ1-1; D ambiguous. CDR1 and CDR2 from the germline V gene are SGDLS and YYNGEE. This CDR3 has 14 residues. The germline V and J ends were trimmed by 0 bases and 0 bases, with 6 bases remaining between them. CDR3 region: CASSVDQMNTEAFF. As DNA, the CDR3 is TGTGCCAGCAGCGTAGATCAGATGAACACTGAAGCTTTCTTT. Complete variable domain (other parts from reference TRBV9 and TRBJ1-1): DSGVTQTPKHLITATGQRVTLRCSPRSGDLSVYWYQQSLDQGLQFLIQYYNGEERAKGNILERFSAQQFPDLHSELNLSSLELGDSALYFCASSVDQMNTEAFFGQGTRLTVV.

Only a few counts were recorded for this clone. The genes are TRBV25-1 and TRBJ1-4, with D tentatively TRBD1 (5 bases). This CDR3 region has 15 residues. Trimming left V 1 base short and J 8 bases short, with 14 bases between. Germline V gene lookup returns CDR1 MGHDK and CDR2 SYGVNS. This CDR3 is CASSEWARGDEKLFF. Here the CDR3 DNA reads TGTGCCAGCAGTGAATGGGCGCGGGGGGACGAAAAACTGTTTTTT. Using reference TRBV25-1 and TRBJ1-4 for the parts outside the CDR3, the full variable domain is EADIYQTPRYLVIGTGKKITLECSQTMGHDKMYWYQQDPGMELHLIHYSYGVNSTEKGDLSSESTVSRIRTEHFPLTLESARPSHTSQYLCASSEWARGDEKLFFGSGTQLSVL.

This chain joins TRBV4-3 and TRBJ1-4; D gene unclear. The germline V gene encodes CDR1 LGHNA and CDR2 YSLEER. V lost 0 bases and J lost 8, with 16 bases in between. This CDR3 region has 16 residues. The CDR3 protein is CASSQDVEPSGEKLFF. The DNA of the CDR3 is TGCGCCAGCAGCCAAGATGTGGAGCCAAGCGGGGAAAAACTGTTTTTT.

This rearrangement joins TRBV2 to TRBJ1-2, with TRBD1 identical over 10 bases. Germline CDR1 reads SNHLY; CDR2 reads FYNNEI. The CDR3 consists of 14 residues. The ends lost 1 base at V and 7 bases at J; junction bases unmatched: 3. The CDR3: CASSEGQGAGGYTF. The CDR3 DNA reads as TGTGCCAGCAGTGAAGGACAGGGGGCCGGTGGCTACACCTTC.

The chain carries TRBV9 and TRBJ1-1; a weak D match, TRBD1 (5 bases). CDR3 size: 14 residues. V lost 0 bases, J lost 3 bases, and 9 bases lay in between. Germline lookup yields CDR1 SGDLS and CDR2 YYNGEE. As DNA, the CDR3 is TGTGCCAGCAGCGTAGAAGGGGCTGACACTGAAGCTTTCTTT. Its protein product is CASSVEGADTEAFF.

V is TRBV7-3 and J is TRBJ2-1, with 10 bases that match TRBD2. CDR3 length: 15 residues. Germline V CDR1 and CDR2: SGHTA, FQGTGA. With V trimmed by 6 bases and J by 6 bases, 8 bases remained unmatched. The CDR3 protein is CASSPGLALSNEQFF. The DNA of the CDR3 is TGTGCCAGCAGTCCGGGACTAGCGCTGTCCAATGAGCAGTTCTTC.

This clone was recorded once. This chain links TRBV29-1 with TRBJ2-5; 12 bases line up with TRBD2. CDR1 is SQVTM, CDR2 ANQGSEA, per germline. The CDR3 runs to 14 residues. The V gene end was trimmed by 4 bases and the J gene end by 2 bases; junction bases not matched to a gene: 2. Here the CDR3 DNA reads TGCAGCGTTGGGCTAGCGGGGGGGCAAGAGACCCAGTACTTC. It specifies CSVGLAGGQETQYF. The complete variable domain, with remaining parts taken from reference TRBV29-1 and TRBJ2-5, reads SAVISQKPSRDICQRGTSLTIQCQVDSQVTMMFWYRQQPGQSLTLIATANQGSEATYESGFVIDKFPISRPNLTFSTLTVSNMSPEDSSIYLCSVGLAGGQETQYFGPGTRLLVL.

This rearrangement joins TRBV10-3 to TRBJ1-2, with D unclear. This CDR3 spans 12 amino acids. The germline V gene encodes CDR1 ENHRY and CDR2 SYGVKD. The V end was cut by 5 bases, the J end by 10 bases, with 14 bases between. In DNA form, the CDR3 reads TGTGCCATCAGTCGGACGGGAATGGACTACACCTTC. Amino acids: CAISRTGMDYTF.

The chain employs TRBV5-1 and TRBJ1-1, with D maybe TRBD1 (6 bases). Trimming pared 0 bases from V and 7 bases from J, leaving 16 bases between. The CDR3 is 15 residues long. Germline V gene sequence: CDR1 SGHRS, CDR2 YFSETQ. CDR3: CASSLAPQGVNEAFF. The CDR3 DNA is TGCGCCAGCAGCTTGGCCCCACAGGGTGTGAATGAAGCTTTCTTT.

The J gene is TRBJ1-6, the V gene TRBV7-8; TRBD1 agrees at 8 bases. In germline, CDR1 is SGHVS, CDR2 FQNEAQ. V gave up 5 bases and J gave up 9 bases; unmatched junction bases: 6. The CDR3 consists of 14 residues. CDR3 nucleotides: TGTGCCAGCAGCGAGACAGGGGAGATTTCACCCCTCCACTTT. Its translation: CASSETGEISPLHF. Using reference TRBV7-8 and TRBJ1-6 for the parts outside the CDR3, the full variable domain is GAGVSQSPRYKVAKRGQDVALRCDPISGHVSLFWYQQALGQGPEFLTYFQNEAQLDKSGLPSDRFFAERPEGSVSTLKIQRTQQEDSAVYLCASSETGEISPLHFGNGTRLTVT.

This chain joins TRBV4-2 and TRBJ2-7; 8 nucleotides agree with TRBD2. The germline V gene encodes CDR1 LGHNA and CDR2 YNFKEQ. With 5 bases clipped from V and 6 bases from J, the junction kept 21 bases outside the gene matches. This CDR3 comprises 18 residues. This chain's CDR3 is CASSSEWASGRGFGEQYF. CDR3 sequence (DNA): TGTGCCAGCAGCTCGGAGTGGGCCAGCGGGAGAGGCTTTGGCGAGCAGTACTTC.

The chain employs TRBV24-1 and TRBJ2-1; 10 positions match TRBD2. The V and J ends lost 2 bases and 5 bases, in that order; junction bases with no gene match: 8. CDR1 is KGHDR and CDR2 is SFDVKD in the germline V gene. CDR3 length equals 17 residues. DNA for the CDR3: TGTGCCACCAGTGATTGGGGGACTAGCGCTAGTAACAATGAGCAGTTCTTC. Translation: CATSDWGTSASNNEQFF.

Only one count was recorded for this clone. V usage is TRBV18 and J usage is TRBJ2-3, with 7 bases identical to TRBD1. This CDR3 has 16 amino acids. V gave up 3 bases and J gave up 0 bases; unmatched junction bases: 6. CDR1 and CDR2 from the germline V gene are KGHSH and LQKENI. The CDR3 DNA reads as TGTGCCAGCTCACCCGATGAGGGGGCTAGCACAGATACGCAGTATTTT. It is translated as CASSPDEGASTDTQYF.

This rearrangement joins TRBV5-8 to TRBJ2-3, with D possibly matching TRBD2 (5 bases). Trimming removed 4 bases from V and 2 bases from J, with 17 bases in between. In germline, CDR1 is SGHTS, CDR2 YDEGEE. The CDR3 extends over 16 amino acids. CDR3 loop: CASSPGTDGITDTQYF. DNA for the CDR3: TGTGCCAGCAGCCCGGGAACGGACGGAATCACAGATACGCAGTATTTT.

A few counts support this clone. This chain uses TRBV9 with TRBJ2-1, with 9 bases that match TRBD2. CDR1 is SGDLS and CDR2 is YYNGEE in the germline V gene. The CDR3 runs to 19 residues. Germline trimming cut 3 bases from V and 0 bases from J; bases unmatched to any gene: 13. CDR3: CASSDGTKGLASSYNEQFF. The DNA for the CDR3 is TGTGCCAGCAGCGACGGGACAAAAGGACTAGCGAGCTCCTACAATGAGCAGTTCTTC.

This rearrangement joins TRBV28 to TRBJ1-1; no clear D gene. The ends were cut back, 7 bases at V and 2 bases at J, with 14 bases in the middle. CDR3 length equals 14 residues. Germline CDR1 reads MDHEN; CDR2 reads SYDVKM. This CDR3 reads CASTRTGKNTEAFF. DNA of the CDR3: TGTGCCAGCACTCGGACGGGGAAAAACACTGAAGCTTTCTTT.

CDR3 nucleotides: TGTGCCAGCAGCCTGGGGACAGGGGGCAGCGCCTACGAGCAGTACTTC. It encodes CASSLGTGGSAYEQYF. V is TRBV7-2 and J is TRBJ2-7; 12 positions match TRBD1. CDR3 length equals 16 residues. V shed 5 bases and J 2 bases; nucleotides not matched to a gene: 7. The germline CDR1 and CDR2 sequences are SGHTA and FQGNSA.